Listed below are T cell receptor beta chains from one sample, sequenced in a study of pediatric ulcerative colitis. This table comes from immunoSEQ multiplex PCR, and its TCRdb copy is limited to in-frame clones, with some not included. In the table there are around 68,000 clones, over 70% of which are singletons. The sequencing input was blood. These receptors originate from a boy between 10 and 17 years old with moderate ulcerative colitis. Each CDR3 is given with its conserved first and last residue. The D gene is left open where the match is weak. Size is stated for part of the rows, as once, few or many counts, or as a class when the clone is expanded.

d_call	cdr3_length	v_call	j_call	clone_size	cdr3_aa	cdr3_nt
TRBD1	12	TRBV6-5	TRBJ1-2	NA	CASRRQGGSYTF	TGTGCCAGCAGACGACAGGGAGGGAGCTACACCTTC
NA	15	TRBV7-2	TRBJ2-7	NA	CASSFPGSLSYEQYF	TGTGCCAGCAGCTTCCCCGGCTCGCTATCCTACGAGCAGTACTTC
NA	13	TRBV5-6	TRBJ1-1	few	CASSLGHNTEAFF	TGTGCCAGCAGCTTGGGGCATAACACTGAAGCTTTCTTT
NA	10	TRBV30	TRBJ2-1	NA	CAWSSNEQFF	TGTGCCTGGAGTTCAAATGAGCAGTTCTTC
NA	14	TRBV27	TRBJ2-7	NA	CASSSSLGPYEQYF	TGTGCCAGCTCCTCTTCCCTCGGGCCCTACGAGCAGTACTTC
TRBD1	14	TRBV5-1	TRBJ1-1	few	CASSWRTGTTEAFF	TGCGCCAGCAGCTGGCGGACAGGGACGACTGAAGCTTTCTTT
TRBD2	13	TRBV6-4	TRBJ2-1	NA	CASRGLAGDEQFF	TGTGCCAGCAGGGGACTAGCGGGGGATGAGCAGTTCTTC
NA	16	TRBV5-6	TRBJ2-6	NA	CASSLGGPYGANVLTF	TGTGCCAGCAGCTTGGGAGGGCCTTATGGGGCCAACGTCCTGACTTTC
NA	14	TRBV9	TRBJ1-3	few	CASSVVEGGNTIYF	TGTGCCAGCAGCGTAGTGGAGGGTGGAAACACCATATATTTT
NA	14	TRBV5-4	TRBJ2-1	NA	CASKSSMPIGEQFF	TGTGCCAGCAAATCATCTATGCCCATTGGTGAGCAGTTCTTC
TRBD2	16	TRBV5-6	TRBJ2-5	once	CASSGGLADSQETQYF	TGTGCCAGCAGCGGGGGACTAGCGGATTCTCAAGAGACCCAGTACTTC
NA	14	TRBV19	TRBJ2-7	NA	CASMKVGTDYEQYF	TGTGCCAGTATGAAAGTAGGAACGGACTACGAGCAGTACTTC
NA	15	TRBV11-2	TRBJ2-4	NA	CASSPPNRAQDIQYF	TGTGCCAGCAGCCCCCCGAACCGAGCGCAAGACATTCAGTACTTC
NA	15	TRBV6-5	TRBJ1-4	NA	CASSYMGYPREKLFF	TGTGCCAGCAGTTACATGGGATACCCAAGGGAAAAACTGTTTTTT
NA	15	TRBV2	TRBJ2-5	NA	CASISETHDLETQYF	TGTGCCAGCATTTCCGAGACTCACGATTTAGAGACCCAGTACTTC
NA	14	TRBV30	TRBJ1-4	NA	CAWTAMREGEKLFF	TGTGCCTGGACCGCGATGAGGGAGGGTGAAAAACTGTTTTTT
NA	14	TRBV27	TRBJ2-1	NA	CASSPIASIFEQFF	TGTGCCAGCAGCCCCATAGCTTCGATATTTGAGCAGTTCTTC
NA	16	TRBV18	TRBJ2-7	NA	CASSPPVRAGLFEQYF	TGTGCCAGCTCACCACCGGTTAGGGCGGGCCTCTTCGAGCAGTACTTC
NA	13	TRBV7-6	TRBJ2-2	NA	CASPPGNTGELFF	TGTGCCAGCCCCCCAGGGAACACCGGGGAGCTGTTTTTT
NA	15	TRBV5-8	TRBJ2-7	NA	CASSLGVGDSYEQYF	TGTGCCAGCAGCTTAGGTGTCGGGGACTCCTACGAGCAGTACTTC
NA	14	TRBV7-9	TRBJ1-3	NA	CASSLARVGNTIYF	TGTGCCAGCAGCTTAGCGCGGGTCGGAAACACCATATATTTT
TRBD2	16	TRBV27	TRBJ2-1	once	CASSSMGEGSGNEQFF	TGTGCCAGCAGTTCAATGGGGGAGGGCTCCGGCAATGAGCAGTTCTTC
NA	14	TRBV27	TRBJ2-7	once	CASSPRRSPYEQYF	TGTGCCAGCAGTCCCCGGAGGTCTCCCTACGAGCAGTACTTC
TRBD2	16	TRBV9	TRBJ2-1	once	CASSSSGTSGLSEQFF	TGTGCCAGCAGCTCGAGCGGGACTAGCGGATTAAGTGAGCAGTTCTTC